Listed below are T cell receptor beta chains from one sample, sequenced in a study of blood T cell repertoires in COVID-19. TCRdb's table, derived via immunoSEQ multiplex PCR, lists solely in-frame clones and lacks some. The sample lists about 280,000 clones, roughly 85% occurring once. The sample taken for sequencing was peripheral blood. These receptors were obtained from a woman aged 70-85 years with acute or convalescent COVID-19. CDR3s include the opening cysteine and the closing phenylalanine or tryptophan. D genes are given only for firm matches. Some rows mark clone size as missing; the rest say once, few, many or name a class of expanded clone.

CDR3	DNA	J	D	size	V
CASSYPGNTEAFF	TGTGCCAGCAGTTACCCAGGAAACACTGAAGCTTTCTTT	TRBJ1-1	NA	NA	TRBV6-5
CASSFSEGYGYTF	TGTGCCAGCAGCTTCTCGGAGGGCTATGGCTACACCTTC	TRBJ1-2	NA	NA	TRBV27
CASSRGRSQPQHF	TGTGCCAGCAGCCGAGGGAGGTCTCAGCCCCAGCATTTT	TRBJ1-5	NA	NA	TRBV5-6
CASSPRTVRHTIYF	TGTGCCAGCAGCCCAAGGACAGTTCGTCACACCATATATTTT	TRBJ1-3	NA	NA	TRBV7-9
CASSYSLGAGGYGYTF	TGTGCCAGCAGTTACTCGCTGGGGGCTGGTGGCTATGGCTACACCTTC	TRBJ1-2	NA	NA	TRBV6-5
CASGPPRLAGTDTQYF	TGTGCTAGTGGTCCTCCGAGACTAGCGGGGACAGATACGCAGTATTTT	TRBJ2-3	TRBD2	NA	TRBV12-5
CASSHRRVNTGELFF	TGTGCCAGTAGTCACAGGAGGGTGAACACCGGGGAGCTGTTTTTT	TRBJ2-2	NA	few	TRBV19
CASSQGRLAGAEQFF	TGCGCCAGCAGTCAGGGTCGTCTAGCGGGGGCAGAGCAGTTCTTC	TRBJ2-1	TRBD2	NA	TRBV23-1
CATSRDGGSQETQYF	TGTGCCACCAGCAGAGATGGCGGTTCTCAAGAGACCCAGTACTTC	TRBJ2-5	NA	once	TRBV15
CATSAPGSGVSNEQFF	TGTGCCACCAGCGCCCCAGGGAGCGGGGTATCCAATGAGCAGTTCTTC	TRBJ2-1	TRBD2	NA	TRBV15
CASSLGPTNEKLFF	TGTGCCAGCAGTCTGGGGCCTACTAATGAAAAACTGTTTTTT	TRBJ1-4	NA	NA	TRBV5-4
CASQGRGASTDTQYF	TGTGCCAGCCAAGGGCGGGGTGCGAGCACAGATACGCAGTATTTT	TRBJ2-3	NA	NA	TRBV2
CAWGTGQINSPLHF	TGTGCCTGGGGTACCGGACAGATAAATTCACCCCTCCACTTT	TRBJ1-6	NA	once	TRBV30
CATSREGGKYEQYF	TGTGCCACCAGCAGAGAAGGAGGGAAATACGAGCAGTACTTC	TRBJ2-7	NA	NA	TRBV15
CASRGLALSNEQFF	TGTGCCAGCAGGGGACTAGCGTTAAGCAATGAGCAGTTCTTC	TRBJ2-1	TRBD2	NA	TRBV5-8
CASSAPQGTNYGYTF	TGTGCCAGCAGCGCACCACAGGGAACCAACTATGGCTACACCTTC	TRBJ1-2	NA	NA	TRBV5-4
CASSQEDNGAETQYF	TGTGCCAGCAGCCAAGAAGATAATGGGGCGGAGACCCAGTACTTC	TRBJ2-5	NA	once	TRBV3-1/TRBV3-2
CASSDSGRRDAEAFF	TGTGCCAGCAGTGACTCGGGTAGGAGGGATGCTGAAGCTTTCTTT	TRBJ1-1	NA	few	TRBV6-4
CASSLGRGSYEQYF	TGTGCCAGCAGCCTAGGCAGGGGCTCCTACGAGCAGTACTTC	TRBJ2-7	NA	NA	TRBV7-2
CASSPGATAAYEQYF	TGTGCCAGCAGCCCAGGGGCAACGGCAGCCTACGAGCAGTACTTC	TRBJ2-7	NA	NA	TRBV7-9
CASSQDPPGTGAWQPQHF	TGCGCCAGCAGCCAAGATCCCCCTGGGACAGGGGCTTGGCAGCCCCAGCATTTT	TRBJ1-5	TRBD1	NA	TRBV4-1
CASSLPQGAKGANVLTF	TGTGCCAGCAGTTTACCCCAGGGGGCGAAAGGGGCCAACGTCCTGACTTTC	TRBJ2-6	TRBD1	NA	TRBV28
CASGRTAGETQYF	TGTGCCAGCGGGAGGACGGCCGGAGAGACCCAGTACTTC	TRBJ2-5	NA	NA	TRBV11-2
CASSYRVNTGELFF	TGCGCCAGCAGCTACAGGGTGAACACCGGGGAGCTGTTTTTT	TRBJ2-2	NA	NA	TRBV5-1
CASQTGGDYEQYF	TGTGCCAGTCAGACAGGGGGAGACTACGAGCAGTACTTC	TRBJ2-7	TRBD1	once	TRBV11-2
CASSEQGAHEQYF	TGTGCCAGCAGTGAACAGGGGGCCCACGAGCAGTACTTC	TRBJ2-7	TRBD1	NA	TRBV6-1
CASSFTGGTSSGANVLTF	TGTGCCAGCAGCTTCACAGGTGGAACGAGCTCTGGGGCCAACGTCCTGACTTTC	TRBJ2-6	NA	NA	TRBV5-6
CASSPWDSPNQPQHF	TGTGCCAGCAGCCCCTGGGACAGCCCCAATCAGCCCCAGCATTTT	TRBJ1-5	TRBD1	NA	TRBV7-8
CAAGSRRETNEKLFF	TGTGCCGCAGGCTCAAGGAGGGAAACTAATGAAAAACTGTTTTTT	TRBJ1-4	NA	NA	TRBV19
CASSLGTGSYEQYF	TGTGCCAGCAGCTTAGGGACAGGGTCCTACGAGCAGTACTTC	TRBJ2-7	TRBD1	NA	TRBV7-9
CASSVTGTPNTGELFF	TGTGCCAGCAGCGTCACCGGGACTCCTAACACCGGGGAGCTGTTTTTT	TRBJ2-2	NA	NA	TRBV9